This T cell receptor beta chain originates from a study of cytomegalovirus exposure and HLA in healthy donors (dated by TCRdb to 2017 to 2019). In terms of the full investigation: According to an earlier analysis of several hundred of the donors, 150 million to 200 million T cells yielded some 110 million unique TCR beta sequences and around 280 Gb of sequence data. Donor age, sex, ethnicity and CMV serostatus were compiled alongside the repertoire data. The aim of the study was to test whether cataloging public T cell receptors could identify signatures of past pathogen exposure. Typing coverage varied by locus: about 620-630 donors for A, B, C, DRB1 and DQB1; under 550 for DQA1; approximately 610 for DPA1; 400 to 480 for DPB1. Among the roughly 400 genotyped donors, around 81% belonged to the genetic ancestry cluster associated with self-reported Caucasian donors. To predict cytomegalovirus infection status, the study brought together high-throughput TCR immunosequencing, statistical association of individual TCRs with disease status, and machine learning. The study profiled the T cell repertoires of about 720 subjects by immunosequencing and related them to cytomegalovirus serostatus. Genome-wide SNP genotypes for about 60% of the roughly 700 donors were used in a later genetic analysis, which treated that subset as a discovery cohort. Among some 400 genotyped donors of the cohort, an average of roughly 230,000 unique TCR beta nucleotide sequences was sequenced per donor, of which roughly 18% were non-productive. Rather than using new phenotypic data, the later analysis identified candidate immune exposures from TCR beta sequences and from how often those sequences occurred across donors. In addition to the first cohort of 650 to 750 subjects, a separate validation cohort of approximately 110 different subjects was used. About 320 gigabases of sequencing data and approximately 93 million unique TCR sequences were included in an early release covering about 700 HLA-typed donors. A later analysis re-analyzed previously published TCR beta repertoires from approximately 700 donors and added high-resolution HLA genotyping to study TCR occurrence patterns. Every repertoire in the discovery cohort had been generated on one and the same sequencing platform. A handful of DR-DQ haplotypes were handled as single units for association and clustering because linkage in the cohort was strong. An earlier analysis of several hundred of the donors used high-throughput TCR beta sequencing to judge whether each TCR beta V gene segment behaved as functional or pseudogenic. HLA typing covered class I and class II loci at four-digit resolution. The investigation overall reported the following: Because some donors lacked HLA typing at each locus, the association tests relied only on the typed subset. A further reported finding was that TCR beta sequences accurately predicted the HLA-A and HLA-B alleles for most subjects in the first cohort. Linkage disequilibrium might explain the correlated functional status among segregating V segments, but an unknown experimental factor could not be excluded. The presence/absence analyses assumed that sequencing depth was roughly uniform across donors, and that assumption may not be true. Assigning TCR associations to individual alleles was difficult when HLA alleles, especially DR and DQ, strongly co-occurred. A later analysis found that most CMV-associated TCR beta chains appeared HLA-restricted, with HLA associations seemingly driven largely by CMV exposure. In the study, around 160 TCR beta chains were listed as associated with cytomegalovirus. A later analysis found that HLA-associated TCR beta chains were more clonally expanded and had lower generation probabilities than equally common non-associated chains. In this cohort, only TCR beta chains were sequenced, and detectable features were limited by the absence of alpha or paired-chain data. At a false discovery rate of 0.05, a later analysis linked around 15,000 TCR beta sequences to specific HLA alleles. It was suggested by the authors that the approach could potentially be generalized to other disease states and immunological phenotypes. In a later genetic analysis, a missense DCLRE1C variant was associated with V-gene and J-gene trimming of TCR beta chains, and the association was replicated in an independent cohort. Broadly in line with IMGT annotations, most TCR beta V segments showed up in productive rearrangements about 87% or about 30% of the time in an earlier analysis of 450 to 600 of the donors. Most TCR sequences were seen in very few donors, while some public TCRs were found in many individuals. A later analysis reported that several top co-occurrence clusters appeared linked to parvovirus B19, influenza, CMV and Epstein-Barr virus. The classifier was reported to diagnose cytomegalovirus status with high specificity and sensitivity in both the original and validation cohorts. CMV serostatus was the only immune exposure information available for the cohort. Seventeen rarely observed V segments, including chromosome 9 orphons, were excluded from the earlier analysis of approximately 600 of the donors because counts were too low. A group of highly shared sequence variants was considered likely to be a technical artifact of the sequencing pipeline. In a later genetic analysis, fewer N-insertions in productive TCRs were reported among donors in an Asian-associated ancestry cluster than the approximately 710-donor mean. In a later analysis, the rate of TCR association differed among HLA loci, with DRB1 alleles having the most associated TCRs and HLA-C alleles having the fewest. The 87-base-pair reads could not distinguish some IMGT-functional V segments, including TRBV6-2 and TRBV6-3, so those segments were excluded. A few of the identified cytomegalovirus-associated TCR beta chains were confirmed in vitro to be specific for cytomegalovirus antigens.

Cut back by 4 bases and 3 bases, the V and J ends lie 13 bases apart. Looking up the germline V gene yields CDR1 SGHVS and CDR2 FQNEAQ. Its CDR3 holds 15 amino acids, cysteine through phenylalanine. Only the CDR3 DNA is retained, 45 bases long and in frame from the first base. Libraries were built with the immunoSEQ multiplex PCR assay. For the multiplex PCR, a mixture combining 60 forward primers for TCR Vbeta segments and 13 reverse primers for TCR Jbeta segments was used. The CDR3 region of rearranged TCR beta genes was amplified from genomic DNA with a multiplex PCR assay. On the Illumina HiSeq System, the amplified TCR beta libraries were sequenced as 87-base-pair reads. The authors' analysis ran thus. Across the 700 or so repertoires, a later analysis counted approximately 75 million unique TCR beta chains, 9.5 million to 12 million of which were shared by at least two donors. To remove PCR and sequencing errors, raw reads were error-corrected and collapsed into unique sequences using a nearest-neighbor algorithm that merged closely related sequences. CDR3 sequences were aligned to IMGT reference sequences to assign V, D and J gene segments. Each retained sequence needed at least a six-nucleotide match to both a V gene segment and a J gene segment. Rearrangements were called productive when the CDR3 lacked stop codons and stayed in frame with V and J; all others were non-productive. CDR3 was defined by IMGT convention, running from the second conserved V-encoded cysteine to the conserved J-encoded phenylalanine. In an earlier analysis of 500 to 650 of the donors, sequences lacking an unambiguous match to a single V gene segment were excluded. An earlier analysis of several hundred of the donors classified V segments as functional when productive rearrangements were above 56.7% and as segregating when the standard deviation between donors was above 5%. To diagnose cytomegalovirus status from the catalog of TCR beta chain sequences, a statistical classification framework was built. In a later analysis, V and J genes were assigned by comparing TCR nucleotide sequences against IMGT/GENE-DB human TR gene sequences. The TCRdist pipeline was used in a later analysis to assign CDR3 sequences and most-parsimonious VDJ recombination scenarios. In a later analysis, every TCR beta chain was defined by the combination of its CDR3 amino acid sequence and its V-gene family, and reads without a unique V-gene family were dropped. A later analysis removed several hundred highly shared, low-generation-probability nucleotide sequences to deal with suspected cross-contamination and a sequencing artifact. In a later analysis, a clonal expansion index for each public chain was calculated from normalized within-repertoire ranks of inferred template counts. A later analysis computed generation probabilities with a VDJ recombination model fitted to out-of-frame rearrangements, and checked the results against IGoR. A later analysis scored TCR-TCR, TCR-HLA and TCR-CMV co-occurrence with hypergeometric tests, applying a repertoire-size bias correction to TCR pairs. False discovery rates were estimated in a later analysis by permuting HLA or CMV assignments 20 times. In a later analysis, co-occurring TCRs were grouped with DBSCAN, and TCRdist sequence similarity was added when clustering was performed within HLA-allele-positive subsets. Co-occurrence clustering excluded repertoires with fewer than 30,000 or more than 120,000 public chains, plus five with anomalous nucleotide sharing. TCRdb took over this immuneACCESS table, retaining in-frame rearrangements with V and J assigned. Such tables are incomplete; in checked studies, under half of the missing clones stem from an unresolved V gene, and the remainder is unexplained. V, J and clone size reflect that table, while D and trimming were determined from the DNA. The sample has about 140,000 clones on record, around 80% of them singletons. Approximately 8.2% of the sample comes from the top ten.

The cohort consisted of fewer than 700 healthy bone marrow donors. Cohort members were all nominally healthy when sampled, although unrecorded immune exposures were likely present. The donor tested CMV seropositive, placing the donor among the roughly 300 seropositive members of the cohort. A peripheral blood sample was collected from each donor, and TCR beta sequencing was performed on peripheral blood mononuclear cells. The Qiagen DNeasy Blood Extraction Kit was used to extract genomic DNA from the blood cell samples. This clone was detected once. Its antigen has not been determined. Nothing much larger sits one base from this clone, and base qualities are not available.

The sequence links TRBV7-8 to TRBJ1-5, with TRBD1 tentatively as D gene (5 bases match). The TCR was taken from a woman aged 45-59 years in good health and CMV-seropositive. Sequencing was performed on PBMCs. The sequence in DNA is TGTGCCAGCAGCTCTCTAACAGGAAACAATCAGCCCCAGCATTTT. It codes for CASSSLTGNNQPQHF.